This TCR beta chain is from a study of T cell responses to AZD1222 COVID-19 vaccine. The study, taken as a whole, reports: Close to half of all spike-specific TCRs reportedly target regions of the variants that are unmutated. Distributed over spike, vaccine-associated CD4 TCRs predominated at 160-218 and 743-854.

Clones were read by immunoSEQ multiplex PCR, and TCRdb kept only the in-frame ones, dropping some. The repertoire holds tens of thousands of clones, with about 91% as singletons. In regard to this clone: As yet, its antigen is unknown.

The V and J ends lost 3 bases and 8 bases respectively, with 8 bases between them. The CDR3 has 11 residues. The germline V gene has CDR1 LNHDA and CDR2 SQIVND (reference sequence). This clonotype was sampled from an adult who received the AZD1222 COVID-19 vaccine. The chain links TRBV19 to TRBJ2-7; D is ambiguous. The specimen was peripheral blood, collected 28 days after the second AZD1222 dose. The CDR3 bases are TGTGCCAGTAGTATGGGGAACCAGCAGTACTTC. Translating it yields CASSMGNQQYF.